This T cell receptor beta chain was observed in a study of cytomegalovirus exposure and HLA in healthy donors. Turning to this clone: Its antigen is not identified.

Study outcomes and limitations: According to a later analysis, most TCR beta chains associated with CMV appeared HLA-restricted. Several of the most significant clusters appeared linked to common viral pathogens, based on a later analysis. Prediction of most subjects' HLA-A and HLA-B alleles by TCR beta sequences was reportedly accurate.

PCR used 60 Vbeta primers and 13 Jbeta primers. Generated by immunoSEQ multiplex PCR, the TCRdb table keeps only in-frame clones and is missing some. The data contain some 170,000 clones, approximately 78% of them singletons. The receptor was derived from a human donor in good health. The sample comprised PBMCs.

DNA of the CDR3: TGTGCCAGCTCACCACCGGTGTCGGGTAAGGATGAGCAGTTCTTC. Amino acid sequence: CASSPPVSGKDEQFF. V usage is TRBV18 and J usage is TRBJ2-1; D uncertain. The V gene lost 0 bases and the J gene lost 8 bases, with 14 bases spanning the gap. Germline loops: CDR1 KGHSH, CDR2 LQKENI. CDR3 length: 15 residues.